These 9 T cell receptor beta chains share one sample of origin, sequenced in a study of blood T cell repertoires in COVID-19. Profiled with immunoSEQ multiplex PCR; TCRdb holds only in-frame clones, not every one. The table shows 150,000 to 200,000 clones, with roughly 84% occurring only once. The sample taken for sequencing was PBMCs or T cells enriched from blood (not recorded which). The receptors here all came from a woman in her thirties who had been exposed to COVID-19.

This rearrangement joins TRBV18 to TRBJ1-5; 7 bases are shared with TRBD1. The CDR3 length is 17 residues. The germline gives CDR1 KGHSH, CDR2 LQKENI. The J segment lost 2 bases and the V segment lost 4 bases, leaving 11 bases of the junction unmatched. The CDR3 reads CASSQQQGLGGNQPQHF. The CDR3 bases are TGTGCCAGCTCACAACAACAGGGGTTAGGTGGCAATCAGCCCCAGCATTTT.

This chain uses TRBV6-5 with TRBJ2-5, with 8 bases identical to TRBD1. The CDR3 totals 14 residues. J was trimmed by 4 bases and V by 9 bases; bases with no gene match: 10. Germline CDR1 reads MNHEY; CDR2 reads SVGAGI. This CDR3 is CASSRQGLGETQYF. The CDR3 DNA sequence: TGTGCCAGTTCCAGACAGGGGCTGGGAGAGACCCAGTACTTC.

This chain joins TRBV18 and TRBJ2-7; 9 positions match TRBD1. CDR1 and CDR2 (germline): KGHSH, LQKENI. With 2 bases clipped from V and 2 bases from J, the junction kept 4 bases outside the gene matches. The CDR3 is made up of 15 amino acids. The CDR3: CASSPGTGYTYEQYF. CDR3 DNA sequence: TGTGCCAGCTCACCAGGGACAGGGTACACCTACGAGCAGTACTTC.

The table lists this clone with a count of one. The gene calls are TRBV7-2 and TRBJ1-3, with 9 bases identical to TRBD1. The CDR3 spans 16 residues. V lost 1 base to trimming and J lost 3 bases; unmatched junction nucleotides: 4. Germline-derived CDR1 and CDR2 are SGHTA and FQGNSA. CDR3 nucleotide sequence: TGTGCCAGCAGCTTAGAAGGGACAGGGATTGGAAACACCATATATTTT. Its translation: CASSLEGTGIGNTIYF.

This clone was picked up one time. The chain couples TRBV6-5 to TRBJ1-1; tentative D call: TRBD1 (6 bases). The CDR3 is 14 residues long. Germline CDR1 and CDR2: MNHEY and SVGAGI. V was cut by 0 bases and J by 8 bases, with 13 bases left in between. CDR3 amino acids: CASSYSGQGLEAFF. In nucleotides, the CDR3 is TGTGCCAGCAGTTACTCGGGGCAGGGGCTGGAAGCTTTCTTT.

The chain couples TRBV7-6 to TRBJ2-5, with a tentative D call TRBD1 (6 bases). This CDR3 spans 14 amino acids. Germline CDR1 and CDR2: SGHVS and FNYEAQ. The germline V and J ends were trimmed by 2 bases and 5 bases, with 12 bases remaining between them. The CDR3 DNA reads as TGTGCCAGCAGCTTAACAGGGTCGGGGGAGACCCAGTACTTC. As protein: CASSLTGSGETQYF. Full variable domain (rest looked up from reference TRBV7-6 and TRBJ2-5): GAGVSQSPRYKVTKRGQDVALRCDPISGHVSLYWYRQALGQGPEFLTYFNYEAQQDKSGLPNDRFSAERPEGSISTLTIQRTEQRDSAMYRCASSLTGSGETQYFGPGTRLLVL.

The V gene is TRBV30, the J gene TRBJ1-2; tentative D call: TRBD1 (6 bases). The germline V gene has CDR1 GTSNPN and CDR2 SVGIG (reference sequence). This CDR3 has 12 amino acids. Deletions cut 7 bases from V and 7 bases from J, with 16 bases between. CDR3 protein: CAFLTGLGGYTF. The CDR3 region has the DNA TGTGCCTTCCTAACAGGGCTCGGTGGCTACACCTTC.

The CDR3 nucleotides are TGTGCCAGCAGCTTGCGGACCGGGACAAACAGGGAAAAACTGTTTTTT. It encodes CASSLRTGTNREKLFF. The rearrangement joins TRBV7-9 to TRBJ1-4; perhaps TRBD1 as D (6 bases). The CDR3 loop spans 16 amino acids. Germline lookup yields CDR1 SEHNR and CDR2 FQNEAQ (reference sequence). The ends were cut back, 3 bases at V and 8 bases at J, with 19 bases in the middle. Variable domain in full (rest from reference TRBV7-9 and TRBJ1-4): DTGVSQNPRHKITKRGQNVTFRCDPISEHNRLYWYRQTLGQGPEFLTYFQNEAQLEKSRLLSDRFSAERPKGSFSTLEIQRTEQGDSAMYLCASSLRTGTNREKLFFGSGTQLSVL.

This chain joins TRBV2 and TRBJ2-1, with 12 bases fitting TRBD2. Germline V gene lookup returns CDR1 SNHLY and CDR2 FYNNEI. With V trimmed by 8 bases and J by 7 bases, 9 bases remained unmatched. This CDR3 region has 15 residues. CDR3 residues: CASGRTSGDRNEQFF. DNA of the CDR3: TGTGCCAGCGGAAGGACTAGCGGGGATCGAAATGAGCAGTTCTTC.